This paragraph covers one TCR beta chain sequence. Its target is not known. The data are from a study of blood T cells in healthy people across ages. The study, taken as a whole, reports: Diversity of TCR beta per million T cells declined in a roughly linear way with age. Long-lived donors exceeded aged donors in naive CD4+ cells and diversity.

Then a second PCR, running about 6 to 12 cycles, was carried out with a sample-barcoded 5' primer and a J-beta primer mix. Each of the cDNA molecules was tagged by a template-switch adaptor with 12 random nucleotides. In TCRdb, the 5' RACE reads were re-called with MiXCR into one record per CDR3 protein. The profile shows 700,000 or so distinct CDR3 sequences, roughly two fifths of them singletons. Healthy Russian Caucasian donors spanned ages about 6 to 100 years. The length of the CDR3 is 14 residues. The chain joins TRBV21-1 to TRBJ2-7. TRBV21-1 is tagged as a pseudogene. This receptor was identified in an elderly man in good health. Sequencing was carried out using blood. The CDR3 region is CASPTWTRSHEQYF. DNA for the CDR3: TGTGCCAGCCCCACGTGGACGAGGAGCCACGAGCAGTACTTC.